The 23 T cell receptor beta chains below all came from one sample that was sequenced in a study of T-cell reconstitution after alpha-beta-depleted transplantation in children (dated by TCRdb to the mid-2010s). The library was built by means of PCR. The instrument given in TCRdb is Illumina HiSeq 2500. TCR libraries were prepared with molecular barcoding, using unique molecular identifiers to normalize TCRbeta repertoire quantification. TCRdb reprocessing: public reads trimmed at Q25 with fastp, clones called with MiXCR, in-frame beta chains kept. Here each entry gathers all rows of one CDR3 protein and keeps the most common genes and DNA. Counted in this sample were a few hundred thousand distinct CDR3 sequences; 10% to 15% of them appeared once. The top ten clonotypes cover about 2.2% of the sample. Sample treatment or condition, as interpreted from the label and publication: allogeneic hematopoietic cell transplantation with graft depleted of TCRalphabeta T cells and CD19 B cells.

Sequences were derived from PBMCs, mostly from graft donor cells, sampled 360 days after TCRalphabeta/CD19-depleted stem cell transplant. Receptor source: a male patient under 18 who had a stem cell transplant for acute myeloid leukemia, so the T cells may come from the graft donor.

Ten or more counts support this clonotype. The CDR3 sequence is CASSGGNIQYF. CDR3 nucleotides: TGTGCCAGCAGTGGGGGGAACATTCAGTACTTC. The chain links TRBV27 to TRBJ2-4; D possibly corresponds to TRBD2 (6 bases). Germline V lookup: CDR1 MNHEY, CDR2 SMNVEV (reference sequence). Trimming stripped 5 bases from V and 7 bases from J, with 6 bases between. This CDR3 has 11 residues.

The V call is TRBV6-1, the J call TRBJ1-2; TRBD1 matches at 8 bases. The CDR3 length is 15 residues. The germline CDR1 and CDR2 sequences are MNHNS and SASEGT. J was trimmed by 8 bases and V by 5 bases; bases with no gene match: 13. The CDR3 DNA reads as TGTGCCAGCAGTCCATCCGGACAGGGCCCGTGGGGCTACACCTTC. This encodes CASSPSGQGPWGYTF.

The chain combines TRBV7-8 with TRBJ2-6, with D perhaps matching TRBD1 or TRBD2 (5 bases each). V was cut by 1 base and J by 2 bases, with 9 bases left in between. Germline V gives CDR1 SGHVS, CDR2 FQNEAQ. The CDR3 consists of 16 residues. The CDR3 spells CASSLEQGPGANVLTF. The CDR3 bases are TGTGCCAGCAGCTTAGAGCAGGGACCTGGGGCCAACGTCCTGACTTTC.

This clonotype came up many times. The chain employs TRBV12-3 or TRBV12-4 and TRBJ2-7; 12 bases map to TRBD2. The CDR3 is 16 amino acids. V was pared by 1 base and J by 2 bases, with 3 bases of the junction left unmatched. CDR3 coding DNA: TGTGCCAGCAGTTTAGGGGGACTAGCGGGTACCTACGAGCAGTACTTC. Translated, it gives CASSLGGLAGTYEQYF.

This chain connects TRBV7-3 to TRBJ2-1; possibly TRBD1 for D (6 bases). In germline, CDR1 is SGHTA, CDR2 FQGTGA. Trimming removed 5 bases at V and 3 bases at J, with 20 bases between. The CDR3 extends over 17 amino acids. The CDR3 nucleotides are TGTGCCAGCAGCCCAGTAGTCCTACAGGGAGTCTACAATGAGCAGTTCTTC. Its protein is CASSPVVLQGVYNEQFF.

This clonotype has only a few counts. The rearrangement uses TRBV20-1 and TRBJ2-7, with a weak D call TRBD2 (6 bases). The germline V and J ends were trimmed by 3 bases and 0 bases, with 21 bases remaining between them. The CDR3 totals 17 residues. Germline CDR1 and CDR2: DFQATT and SNEGSKA (reference sequence). The CDR3 loop reads CSASRTQEGPASYEQYF. Written as DNA, the CDR3 is TGCAGTGCTAGTCGGACGCAGGAGGGACCCGCCTCCTACGAGCAGTACTTC.

This clonotype was seen only a few times. The chain uses TRBV29-1 and TRBJ2-2; TRBD2 might be the D (5 bases). Trimming took 4 bases from V and 6 from J, leaving 12 bases between them. CDR1 and CDR2 from the germline V gene are SQVTM and ANQGSEA. This CDR3 region has 13 residues. Written as DNA, the CDR3 is TGCAGCGTTGGCACTGGGGAGCCCGGGGAGCTGTTTTTT. Amino acid sequence: CSVGTGEPGELFF.

This clonotype was counted at least ten times. The chain has TRBV20-1 and TRBJ2-5; TRBD2 matches 9 bases. The junction had 7 bases not matched to a gene; V was cut back by 2 bases and J by 3 bases. The CDR3 length is 15 residues. Germline V CDR1 and CDR2: DFQATT, SNEGSKA (reference sequence). Here the CDR3 DNA reads TGCAGTGCTAGAAAACCCGGGACTAGCAAAGAGACCCAGTACTTC. It translates to CSARKPGTSKETQYF.

The J gene is TRBJ2-1, the V gene TRBV7-3; 9 bases agree with TRBD2. Germline loops: CDR1 SGHTA, CDR2 FQGTGA. The CDR3 is made up of 19 amino acids. V shed 1 base and J 7 bases; nucleotides not matched to a gene: 17. The chain's CDR3 is CASSLRAPRREGLKNEQFF. The CDR3 DNA sequence: TGTGCCAGCAGCTTAAGGGCCCCTCGGCGGGAGGGCCTTAAAAATGAGCAGTTCTTC.

This clonotype was detected a few times. The rearrangement joins TRBV6-2 or TRBV6-3 to TRBJ2-2; 8 positions agree with TRBD1. The CDR3 has 18 amino acids. Germline V gene lookup returns CDR1 MNHEY and CDR2 SVGEGT. After removal of 5 bases from V and 1 base from J, the junction contained 12 bases not matched to a gene. CDR3 bases: TGTGCCAGCAGTCACCGGGACAGGACGCTTGTGAACACCGGGGAGCTGTTTTTT. This translates into CASSHRDRTLVNTGELFF.

V usage is TRBV12-3 or TRBV12-4 and J usage is TRBJ1-3; D unresolved. Trimming removed 3 bases from V and 3 bases from J, with 9 bases in between. The CDR3 covers 14 residues. This CDR3 reads CASSFRAYGNTIYF. DNA of the CDR3: TGTGCCAGCAGTTTTCGGGCCTATGGAAACACCATATATTTT.

In its sample, this clonotype was seen once. This chain uses TRBV25-1 with TRBJ2-5; tentatively, D is TRBD2 (6 bases). The CDR3 sequence is 14 residues long. The V end was cut by 5 bases, the J end by 5 bases, with 15 bases between. In germline, CDR1 is MGHDK, CDR2 SYGVNS. The CDR3 loop reads CASSPWYGGETQYF. In nucleotides, the CDR3 is TGTGCCAGCAGTCCGTGGTACGGAGGGGAGACCCAGTACTTC.

The V and J genes are TRBV5-1 and TRBJ2-1; the D is unclear. V lost 6 bases to trimming and J lost 10 bases, with 20 bases between them. Germline CDR1 reads SGHRS; CDR2 reads YFSETQ. The CDR3 length is 14 residues. The DNA for the CDR3 is TGCGCCAGCACCTATGGGGTCGGCTTAAGGGAGCAGTTCTTC. It is translated as CASTYGVGLREQFF.

This clonotype was counted many times. The chain is built from TRBV9 and TRBJ2-1, with 12 bases lining up with TRBD1. CDR1 is SGDLS, CDR2 YYNGEE, per germline. The CDR3 is 20 amino acids. The V and J ends lost 0 bases and 0 bases, in that order; junction bases with no gene match: 10. The CDR3 loop reads CASSVVWDRGPFISYNEQFF. CDR3 bases: TGTGCCAGCAGCGTAGTCTGGGACAGGGGGCCGTTCATCTCCTACAATGAGCAGTTCTTC.

This clonotype was recorded a few times. The chain joins TRBV29-1 to TRBJ2-7; D call uncertain. Germline V gene lookup returns CDR1 SQVTM and CDR2 ANQGSEA. The CDR3 extends over 13 amino acids. V was shortened by 4 bases and J by 3 bases, with 13 bases between the two germline ends. The CDR3 region is CSVVVHPVYEQYF. For the CDR3, the DNA is TGCAGCGTTGTAGTGCACCCCGTCTACGAGCAGTACTTC.

The chain is built from TRBV2 and TRBJ2-1, with D perhaps TRBD1 or TRBD2 (5 bases each). V was pared by 9 bases and J by 4 bases, with 13 bases between. Germline lookup yields CDR1 SNHLY and CDR2 FYNNEI. The CDR3 has 13 amino acids. The CDR3 reads CARAGTEYNEQFF. The DNA for the CDR3 is TGTGCCAGGGCCGGGACCGAATACAATGAGCAGTTCTTC.

The chain combines TRBV30 with TRBJ1-5; D not certain. The germline gives CDR1 GTSNPN, CDR2 SVGIG (reference sequence). CDR3 length: 14 residues. V lost 0 bases to trimming and J lost 0 bases, with 6 bases between them. For the CDR3, the DNA is TGTGCCTGGAGTGTACGCAGTAGCAATCAGCCCCAGCATTTT. It yields the protein CAWSVRSSNQPQHF. The full variable domain, completed using reference TRBV30 and TRBJ1-5, is SQTIHQWPATLVQPVGSPLSLECTVEGTSNPNLYWYRQAAGRGLQLLFYSVGIGQISSEVPQNLSASRPQDRQFILSSKKLLLSDSGFYLCAWSVRSSNQPQHFGDGTRLSIL.

The chain is built from TRBV4-3 and TRBJ2-7, with D possibly being TRBD2 (6 bases). The ends were cut back, 1 base at V and 6 bases at J, with 13 bases in the middle. The CDR3 is 14 residues long. Germline V CDR1 and CDR2: LGHNA, YSLEER. The CDR3 here is CASSQATGVSEQYF. Written as DNA, the CDR3 is TGCGCCAGCAGCCAAGCAACGGGAGTGAGCGAGCAGTACTTC.

The V gene is TRBV7-3, the J gene TRBJ2-3; 8 bases agree with TRBD2. V was pared by 2 bases and J by 3 bases, with 7 bases of the junction left unmatched. Germline CDR1 reads SGHTA; CDR2 reads FQGTGA. This CDR3 region has 16 residues. CDR3 nucleotide sequence: TGTGCCAGCAGCTTACCTACCCCGGGGGGGACAGATACGCAGTATTTT. It codes for CASSLPTPGGTDTQYF.

The rearrangement uses TRBV28 and TRBJ1-5, with unresolved D. The CDR3 length is 14 residues. In germline, CDR1 is MDHEN, CDR2 SYDVKM. Trimming cost V 3 bases and J 5 bases, with 11 bases left between them. CDR3 sequence (DNA): TGTGCCAGCAGTTTCCGGGGAACGGATCAGCCCCAGCATTTT. Amino acids: CASSFRGTDQPQHF.

The chain uses TRBV23-1 and TRBJ2-4; the D is unclear. TRBV23-1 is noted as an ORF with a role that remains uncertain. V lost 7 bases and J 0 bases, leaving 7 bases between the germline ends. The CDR3 runs 13 residues. CDR3 DNA: TGCGCCAGCACCCAACTAGCCAAAAACATTCAGTACTTC. Encoded protein: CASTQLAKNIQYF.

A note on this clonotype: A junction boundary mismatches the germline segment, possibly from a read error. The rearrangement links TRBV12-3 or TRBV12-4 to TRBJ2-3; TRBD2 might be the D (6 bases). CDR3 length equals 19 residues. For the CDR3, the DNA is TGTGCCCGCAGTTTAGCTATCCGACCCTCAAACGGGAGAACAGATACGCAGTATTTT. Protein: CARSLAIRPSNGRTDTQYF.

J is TRBJ2-1 and V is TRBV28; TRBD2 is a possible D gene (5 bases). The germline V gene encodes CDR1 MDHEN and CDR2 SYDVKM. The CDR3 has 14 amino acids. The V end lost 4 bases, the J end lost 7 bases, and 14 bases lay between the germline ends. The DNA of the CDR3 is TGTGCCAGCAGTTCAACGGGATTATTAAATGAGCAGTTCTTC. It yields the protein CASSSTGLLNEQFF.